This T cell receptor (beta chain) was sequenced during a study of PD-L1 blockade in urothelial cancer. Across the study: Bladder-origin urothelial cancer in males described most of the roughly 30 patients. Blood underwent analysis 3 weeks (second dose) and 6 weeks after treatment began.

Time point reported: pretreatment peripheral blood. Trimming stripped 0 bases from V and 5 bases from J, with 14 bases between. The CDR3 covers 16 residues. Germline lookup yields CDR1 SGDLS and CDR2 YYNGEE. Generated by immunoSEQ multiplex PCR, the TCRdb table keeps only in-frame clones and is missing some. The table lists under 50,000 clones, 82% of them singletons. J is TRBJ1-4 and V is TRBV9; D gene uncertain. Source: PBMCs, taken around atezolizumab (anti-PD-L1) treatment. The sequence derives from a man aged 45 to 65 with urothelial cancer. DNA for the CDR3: TGTGCCAGCAGCGTAGGAGGGTATGGCTCCAATGAAAAACTGTTTTTT. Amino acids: CASSVGGYGSNEKLFF.